This T cell receptor (beta chain) is from a study of shared T cell receptors in the human thymus. CDR1 is SGDLS and CDR2 is YYNGEE in the germline V gene. The CDR3 runs to 14 residues. Trimming took 4 bases from V and 5 from J, leaving 13 bases between them. This clone was counted a few times. Produced via immunoSEQ multiplex PCR; TCRdb's table is partial and in-frame only. The table records about 380,000 clones, approximately 95% of them present only once. This chain links TRBV9 with TRBJ2-1; perhaps TRBD2 as D (5 bases). The sequence came from a human donor. The sequenced material came from thymocytes. The CDR3 loop is CASSSSPPNNEQFF. CDR3 sequence (DNA): TGTGCCAGCAGCTCTAGCCCCCCTAACAATGAGCAGTTCTTC.